Reported below is one T cell receptor (beta chain). The antigen it binds to is not known. Nothing much larger sits one base from this clone, and base qualities are not available. The data are from a study of cytomegalovirus exposure and HLA in healthy donors (dated by TCRdb to 2016 to 2017). Concerning the study at large: In an earlier analysis of roughly 590 of the donors, around 290 Gb of sequence data and 120 million or so unique TCR beta sequences from some 170 million T cells were reported. HLA typing included class I and class II loci at four-digit resolution. Four or five DR-DQ haplotypes were handled as single units for association and clustering, since linkage in the cohort was strong. A later genetic analysis took genome-wide SNP genotypes for about 65% of the 666 donors and used that subset as a discovery cohort. A later analysis re-analyzed previously published TCR beta repertoires from 500 to 700 donors and added high-resolution HLA genotyping to study TCR occurrence patterns. Of the 300 to 450 genotyped donors, 75% to 85% were placed in the genetic ancestry cluster associated with self-reported Caucasian donors. Typing coverage varied by locus: roughly 629-630 donors for A, B, C, DRB1 and DQB1; about 520 for DQA1; around 570 for DPA1; 400 to 480 for DPB1. High-throughput TCR immunosequencing, statistical association of individual TCRs with disease status, and machine learning were combined to predict cytomegalovirus infection status. In an earlier analysis of 587 of the donors, high-throughput TCR beta sequencing was used to judge whether each TCR beta V gene segment behaved as functional or pseudogenic. An early release that covered about 640 HLA-typed donors contained approximately 300 gigabases of sequencing data and about 84 million unique TCR sequences. Using immunosequencing, the study profiled T cell repertoires from about 620 subjects and related those repertoires to cytomegalovirus serostatus. In addition to the first cohort of around 670 subjects, a separate validation cohort of approximately 120 different subjects was used. Rather than drawing on any new phenotypic data, the later analysis identified candidate immune exposures from TCR beta sequences and the way those sequences occurred across donors. The study aimed to test whether signatures of past pathogen exposure could be identified by cataloging public T cell receptors. Donor age, sex, ethnicity and CMV serostatus were compiled together with the repertoire data. All discovery cohort repertoires had been generated on a single sequencing platform. Among around 400 genotyped donors of the cohort, an average of approximately 240,000 unique TCR beta nucleotide sequences were sequenced per donor, around a sixth of them non-productive. Paper-wide results and their limitations: Linkage disequilibrium might explain the correlated functional status among segregating V segments, but an unknown experimental factor could not be ruled out. Because the 87-base-pair reads could not distinguish some IMGT-functional V segments, including TRBV6-2 and TRBV6-3, those segments were excluded. In a later analysis, several top co-occurrence clusters were reported to appear linked to parvovirus B19, influenza, CMV and Epstein-Barr virus. Only TCR beta chains were sequenced in this cohort, and the absence of alpha or paired-chain data limited detectable features. For the cohort, immune exposure information was limited to CMV serostatus. A further reported finding was that TCR beta sequences accurately predicted the HLA-A and HLA-B alleles for most subjects in the first cohort. An earlier analysis of approximately 500 of the donors showed that most TCR beta V segments appeared in productive rearrangements either about 87% or about 30% of the time, which broadly matched IMGT annotations. A later genetic analysis reported fewer N-insertions in productive TCRs among donors in an Asian-associated ancestry cluster than the roughly 720-donor mean. The classifier was reported to diagnose cytomegalovirus status with high specificity and sensitivity in both the original and validation cohorts. Most TCR sequences were seen in very few donors, while some public TCRs were found in many individuals. An association between a missense DCLRE1C variant and V-gene and J-gene trimming of TCR beta chains was found in a later genetic analysis and replicated in an independent cohort. In a later analysis, HLA-associated TCR beta chains showed more clonal expansion and lower generation probabilities than non-associated chains that were equally common. In vitro tests confirmed that a few of the cytomegalovirus-associated TCR beta chains recognize cytomegalovirus antigens. A cluster of highly shared sequence variants was judged likely to be a technical artifact of the sequencing pipeline. When HLA alleles, especially DR and DQ, strongly co-occurred, TCR associations were difficult to assign to individual alleles. In a later analysis, more than 15,000 TCR beta sequences were associated with specific HLA alleles at a false discovery rate of 0.05. The earlier analysis of about 600 of the donors excluded roughly 17 rarely observed V segments, including chromosome 9 orphons, because counts were too low. The authors suggested that the approach could potentially be generalized to other disease states and immunological phenotypes. Because HLA typing was unavailable for some donors at each locus, only the typed subset was used in association tests. A later analysis found that most CMV-associated TCR beta chains appeared HLA-restricted, with HLA associations seemingly driven largely by CMV exposure. A later analysis found that TCR association rates varied across HLA loci, with DRB1 alleles showing the most associated TCRs and HLA-C alleles the fewest. A total of fewer than 200 TCR beta chains were listed by the study as associated with cytomegalovirus. Sequencing depth was assumed to be roughly uniform across donors in the presence/absence analyses, though that assumption may not hold.

The cohort consisted of 600 to 750 healthy bone marrow donors. At the time of sampling, all cohort members were nominally healthy, though unrecorded immune exposures were likely present. The donor tested CMV seropositive and was one of the 289 seropositive cohort members. A peripheral blood sample was provided by each donor, and peripheral blood mononuclear cells were used for TCR beta sequencing. The Qiagen DNeasy Blood Extraction Kit was used to extract genomic DNA from the blood cell samples. The library was obtained by the immunoSEQ multiplex PCR assay. A mixture of 60 forward primers for TCR Vbeta segments and 13 reverse primers for TCR Jbeta segments was used in the multiplex PCR. Amplification of the CDR3 region of rearranged TCR beta genes was performed with a multiplex PCR assay on genomic DNA. Amplified TCR beta libraries were sequenced as 87-base-pair reads on the Illumina HiSeq System. In the paper's pipeline: Across the roughly 700 repertoires, a later analysis counted roughly 77 million unique TCR beta chains, around 10 million of which were shared by at least two donors. Raw reads were error-corrected and collapsed into unique sequences with a nearest-neighbor algorithm that merged closely related sequences to remove PCR and sequencing errors. V, D and J gene segments were assigned by aligning CDR3 sequences to IMGT reference sequences. For a sequence to be retained, at least a six-nucleotide match to both a V gene segment and a J gene segment was required. Rearrangements were classified as productive when the CDR3 lacked stop codons and remained in frame with V and J, and all other rearrangements were classified as non-productive. Following IMGT convention, CDR3 was defined as the stretch from the second conserved V-encoded cysteine up to the conserved J-encoded phenylalanine. In an earlier analysis of 550 to 650 of the donors, sequences lacking an unambiguous match to a single V gene segment were excluded. An earlier analysis of just under 600 of the donors called V segments functional above 56.7% productive rearrangements and segregating when the between-donor standard deviation exceeded 5%. A statistical classification framework was built to diagnose cytomegalovirus status from the catalog of TCR beta chain sequences. In a later analysis, TCR nucleotide sequences were compared against IMGT/GENE-DB human TR gene sequences so that V and J genes could be assigned. Using the TCRdist pipeline, a later analysis assigned CDR3 sequences along with most-parsimonious VDJ recombination scenarios. In a later analysis, each TCR beta chain was defined by its CDR3 amino acid sequence together with its V-gene family, and reads lacking a unique V-gene family were excluded. In a later analysis, fewer than 600 highly shared, low-generation-probability nucleotide sequences were removed to address suspected cross-contamination and a sequencing artifact. In a later analysis, a clonal expansion index was calculated for each public chain from normalized within-repertoire ranks of inferred template counts. Generation probabilities in a later analysis came from a VDJ recombination model fitted to out-of-frame rearrangements, and those results were checked against IGoR. Hypergeometric tests were used in a later analysis to score TCR-TCR, TCR-HLA and TCR-CMV co-occurrence, with a repertoire-size bias correction applied to the TCR pairs. A later analysis estimated false discovery rates by permuting HLA or CMV assignments 20 times. In a later analysis, co-occurring TCRs were grouped using DBSCAN, and TCRdist sequence similarity was added for clustering within HLA-allele-positive subsets. Repertoires with fewer than 30,000 or more than 120,000 public chains, plus five repertoires with anomalous nucleotide sharing, were excluded from co-occurrence clustering. TCRdb re-hosts the immuneACCESS table, in-frame sequences only. Its copies lack some clones; in the studies checked, an unresolved V gene accounts for under half of them, and the cause for the rest is not known. V and J calls and clone size are as listed in that table; D and trimming were resolved from the DNA. This sample lists roughly 100,000 clones; 77% were detected once. Of the sample, 8.5% to 10% falls within the top ten clones.

According to the germline V gene, CDR1 reads SGDLS and CDR2 reads YYNGEE. Unmatched junction bases come to 8, with V trimmed by 4 bases and J by 2 bases. The CDR3, from cysteine to phenylalanine, totals 15 residues. The sequence is cut down to CDR3 DNA, 45 bases in frame from base 1. The specimen was PBMCs. This TCR was sampled from a male donor in good health and CMV-seropositive. Here the chain combines TRBV9 and TRBJ2-7; TRBD2 aligns with 8 central bases. This receptor carries the CDR3 CASSPRPAGAYEQYF. DNA sequence: TGTGCCAGCAGCCCCCGGCCAGCGGGAGCCTACGAGCAGTACTTC. This CDR3, with the reference TRBV9 and TRBJ2-7 proteins standing in past its ends, gives the full variable domain DSGVTQTPKHLITATGQRVTLRCSPRSGDLSVYWYQQSLDQGLQFLIQYYNGEERAKGNILERFSAQQFPDLHSELNLSSLELGDSALYFCASSPRPAGAYEQYFGPGTRLTVT.